The clone carrying this T cell receptor beta chain was seen only a few times. The sort gate was single viable CD3+CD4+CD8-CD45RO+ cells for memory CD4+ T cells. Serum IgG to CMV pp150, pp28, p38 and p52 defined serostatus. CD4+ T cells were isolated by positive magnetic selection. The data stem from a study of memory CD4+ T cells and cytomegalovirus serostatus. Study summary: Of the healthy Belgian adults, 9 were CMV seropositive and about 24 seronegative.

The CDR3 loop spans 13 amino acids. In germline, CDR1 is SNHLY, CDR2 FYNNEI. The germline V and J ends were trimmed by 7 bases and 0 bases, with 9 bases remaining between them. Original analysis: After removing out-of-frame reads, 2,204,828 distinct TCRbeta sequences remained. Repertoires were generated with immunoSEQ multiplex PCR, while TCRdb's copy carries only in-frame clones and drops some. V, J and clone size are those of that table, while D and trimming were read from the DNA. The sample records roughly 42,000 clones, around 78% being singletons. V and J are TRBV2 and TRBJ1-2; TRBD1 might be the D (5 bases). The TCR comes from an adult in good health and CMV-seronegative. The material sequenced was memory CD4+ T cells from blood. CDR3 region: CASNLQANYGYTF. The CDR3 coding sequence is TGTGCCAGCAATCTACAGGCTAACTATGGCTACACCTTC.